This is a list of T cell receptor beta chains from one sample in a study of shared clonotypes between healthy human individuals. The table came from immunoSEQ multiplex PCR; TCRdb's copy has only in-frame clones and leaves some out. The data show millions of clones, 85% to 95% seen once. The sequencing input was naive CD4+ T cells sorted from blood. Every receptor here comes from a man younger than 35 in good health. CDR3s include the opening cysteine and the closing phenylalanine or tryptophan. Clone size, where shown, is once, few, many, or a class for clones that have expanded.

clone_size	v_call	j_call	cdr3_aa
-	TRBV19	TRBJ1-4	CASKLGGLGEKLFF
-	TRBV15	TRBJ2-5	CATRRGLQETQYF
few	TRBV5-1	TRBJ2-1	CASSLEGQSYNEQFF
-	TRBV14	TRBJ2-7	CASSPVRGTAVEQYF
-	TRBV7-9	TRBJ1-1	CASSRRQDLNTEAFF
-	TRBV11-2	TRBJ2-3	CASSLTGGKSTDTQYF
-	TRBV5-4	TRBJ2-3	CASSLTSGGADTQYF
-	TRBV10-3	TRBJ1-2	CAISDGAENYGYTF
-	TRBV7-9	TRBJ2-7	CASSALRDRGYEQYF
-	TRBV28	TRBJ1-1	CASSARDRGATEAFF
-	TRBV6-1	TRBJ2-1	CASSNPNEQFF